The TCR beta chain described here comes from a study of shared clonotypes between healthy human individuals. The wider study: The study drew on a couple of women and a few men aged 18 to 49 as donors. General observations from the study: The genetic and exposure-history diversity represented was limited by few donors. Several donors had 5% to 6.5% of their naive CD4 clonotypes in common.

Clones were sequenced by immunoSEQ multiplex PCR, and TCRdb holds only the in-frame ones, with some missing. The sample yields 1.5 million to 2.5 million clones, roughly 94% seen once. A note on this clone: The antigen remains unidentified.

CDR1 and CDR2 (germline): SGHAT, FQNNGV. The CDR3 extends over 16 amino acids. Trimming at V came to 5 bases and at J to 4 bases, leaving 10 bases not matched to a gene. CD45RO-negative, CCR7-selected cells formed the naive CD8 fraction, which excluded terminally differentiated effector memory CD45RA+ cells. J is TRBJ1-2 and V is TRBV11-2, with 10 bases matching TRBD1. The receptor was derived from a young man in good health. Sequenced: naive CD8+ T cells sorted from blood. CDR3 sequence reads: CASSRTDRGKVYGYTF. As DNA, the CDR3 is TGTGCCAGCAGCAGGACGGACAGGGGGAAAGTCTATGGCTACACCTTC.